Following are 15 T cell receptor beta chains from one sample sequenced in a study of long-term antiretroviral therapy in people with HIV (dated by TCRdb to between 2021 and 2022). The immunoSEQ hsTCRB v3.0 assay was used at survey level resolution to sequence the TRB variable region. Held by TCRdb, this immuneACCESS table contains in-frame sequences only and omits some clones. Under half of the omission traces to an unresolved V gene where checked; the cause of the rest is unknown. Across this sample there are over 35,000 clones, with less than 85% seen only once. Together, the top ten hold around 5.8% of the sample. Sequencing used unsorted PBMCs, obtained 3.4 years after starting antiretroviral therapy. All receptors derive from a man aged 25-45 years with HIV.

The chain links TRBV7-9 to TRBJ2-3; weak D call: TRBD2 (7 bases). V was shortened by 10 bases and J by 2 bases, with 25 bases between the two germline ends. The CDR3 covers 17 residues. Germline V gene data show CDR1 as SEHNR and CDR2 as FQNEAQ (reference sequence). The CDR3 DNA reads TGTGCCACGGACATGGCCCAAGGGGGGGAAATCACAGATACGCAGTATTTT. Encoded protein: CATDMAQGGEITDTQYF.

The gene calls are TRBV28 and TRBJ2-7; D is perhaps TRBD1 or TRBD2 (5 bases each). Germline V lookup: CDR1 MDHEN, CDR2 SYDVKM. The CDR3 runs to 13 residues. Deletions cut 7 bases from V and 5 bases from J, with 15 bases between. CDR3: CASIERGVHEQYF. Written as DNA, the CDR3 is TGTGCCAGCATCGAGAGGGGAGTGCACGAGCAGTACTTC.

The V and J genes are TRBV9 and TRBJ2-2; 13 bases are a match to TRBD2. Germline V gene data show CDR1 as SGDLS and CDR2 as YYNGEE. The CDR3 consists of 16 residues. With V trimmed by 4 bases and J by 7 bases, 7 bases remained unmatched. This CDR3 is CASSTGLAGEGGELFF. The CDR3 DNA follows: TGTGCCAGCAGCACAGGACTAGCGGGAGAGGGCGGGGAGCTGTTTTTT.

The rearrangement uses TRBV2 and TRBJ2-2; D remains ambiguous. The germline V gene has CDR1 SNHLY and CDR2 FYNNEI. Deletions cut 7 bases from V and 1 base from J, with 7 bases between. The CDR3 consists of 13 residues. CDR3 bases: TGTGCCAGCAAGGTGGAGAACACCGGGGAGCTGTTTTTT. Its translation is CASKVENTGELFF.

The CDR3 nucleotides read TGTGCCTGGAGCGATCGACTAGCGGGAATAAGGGATGAGCAGTTCTTC. Protein sequence: CAWSDRLAGIRDEQFF. The gene calls are TRBV30 and TRBJ2-1, with TRBD2 matching 11 bases. Trimming removed 3 bases from V and 8 bases from J; junction bases left unmatched: 12. This CDR3 is built from 16 residues. Per the germline V gene, CDR1 is GTSNPN and CDR2 is SVGIG (reference sequence).

The V gene is TRBV6-5, the J gene TRBJ2-2; a weak D match, TRBD1 (6 bases). There are 13 residues in the CDR3. V lost 7 bases and J lost 1, with 7 bases in between. Germline CDR1 is MNHEY and CDR2 is SVGAGI. Here the CDR3 reads CASKTGNTGELFF. The CDR3 DNA reads as TGTGCCAGCAAGACAGGGAACACCGGGGAGCTGTTTTTT.

A note on this clone: A read error may account for a junction end that differs from germline. The CDR3 spells CASSRSGPRETQYF. Written as DNA, the CDR3 is TGTGCTAGCAGTAGATCCGGACCTCGAGAGACCCAGTACTTC. This rearrangement joins TRBV7-7 to TRBJ2-5, with D unresolved. Germline lookup yields CDR1 SSHAT and CDR2 FNYEAQ (reference sequence). The CDR3 totals 14 residues.

The genes are TRBV6-5 and TRBJ1-2, with 8 bases aligning to TRBD1. Germline V gene sequence: CDR1 MNHEY, CDR2 SVGAGI. The CDR3 consists of 15 residues. The trim removed 0 bases at V and 6 bases at J, leaving 6 bases unmatched. The CDR3 DNA is TGTGCCAGCAGTTACTCCGGACAGGGATTAGATGGCTACACCTTC. Translating gives CASSYSGQGLDGYTF.

J is TRBJ2-1 and V is TRBV18, with TRBD2 matching 11 bases. The CDR3 extends over 18 amino acids. The germline V gene encodes CDR1 KGHSH and CDR2 LQKENI. After removal of 0 bases from V and 4 bases from J, the junction contained 8 bases not matched to a gene. CDR3 DNA sequence: TGTGCCAGCTCACCACCGGTCCTAGCGGGAGGCGTATACAATGAGCAGTTCTTC. Residues: CASSPPVLAGGVYNEQFF.

This clone was observed a handful of times. The chain couples TRBV27 to TRBJ1-5, with no clear D. V was trimmed by 4 bases and J by 7 bases, leaving 11 bases between them. Germline CDR1 reads MNHEY; CDR2 reads SMNVEV (reference sequence). This CDR3 is built from 13 residues. CDR3 sequence (DNA): TGTGCCAGCAGTTCCTGGCCGGGGCAGCCCCAGCATTTT. Protein sequence: CASSSWPGQPQHF.

The rearrangement links TRBV6-5 to TRBJ2-7; D unclear. This CDR3 is 12 amino acids long. Trimming removed 4 bases at V and 3 bases at J, with 7 bases between. Germline V lookup: CDR1 MNHEY, CDR2 SVGAGI. This chain's CDR3 is CASSLLGYEQYF. The CDR3 bases are TGTGCCAGCAGTTTACTTGGCTACGAGCAGTACTTC.

The CDR3 region has the DNA TGTGCCAGCAGCTTAGGGGTCGGCGGGAGGTTCTCCTACGAGCAGTACTTC. Translated: CASSLGVGGRFSYEQYF. This sequence joins TRBV7-8 and TRBJ2-7; 8 bases agree with TRBD2. After removal of 1 base from V and 0 bases from J, the junction contained 8 bases not matched to a gene. CDR1 is SGHVS, CDR2 FQNEAQ, per germline. The CDR3 is 17 residues long.

This rearrangement joins TRBV4-3 to TRBJ2-7; no definite D call. With 0 bases removed from V and 3 bases from J, the gap between germline ends came to 12 bases. The CDR3 is 15 amino acids. Germline V CDR1 and CDR2: LGHNA, YSLEER. The CDR3 loop reads CASSQDRVSSYEQYF. The CDR3 DNA reads TGCGCCAGCAGCCAAGACCGGGTGTCCAGCTACGAGCAGTACTTC.

The chain combines TRBV7-8 with TRBJ2-7, with 7 bases fitting TRBD2. There are 15 residues in the CDR3. The trim removed 0 bases at V and 3 bases at J, leaving 5 bases unmatched. The germline V gene encodes CDR1 SGHVS and CDR2 FQNEAQ. DNA of the CDR3: TGTGCCAGCAGCTTAGCTATTGGACTAGGCTACGAGCAGTACTTC. Translation: CASSLAIGLGYEQYF.

This chain connects TRBV7-9 to TRBJ2-2; possible D gene TRBD2, 5 bases. The V end lost 5 bases, the J end lost 6 bases, and 13 bases lay between the germline ends. Germline-derived CDR1 and CDR2 are SEHNR and FQNEAQ (reference sequence). There are 14 residues in the CDR3. The CDR3 here is CASSQFSVPGELFF. The CDR3 DNA reads as TGTGCCAGCAGCCAGTTTAGCGTTCCCGGGGAGCTGTTTTTT. Drawing the rest from reference TRBV7-9 and TRBJ2-2, the complete variable domain is DTGVSQNPRHKITKRGQNVTFRCDPISEHNRLYWYRQTLGQGPEFLTYFQNEAQLEKSRLLSDRFSAERPKGSFSTLEIQRTEQGDSAMYLCASSQFSVPGELFFGEGSRLTVL.